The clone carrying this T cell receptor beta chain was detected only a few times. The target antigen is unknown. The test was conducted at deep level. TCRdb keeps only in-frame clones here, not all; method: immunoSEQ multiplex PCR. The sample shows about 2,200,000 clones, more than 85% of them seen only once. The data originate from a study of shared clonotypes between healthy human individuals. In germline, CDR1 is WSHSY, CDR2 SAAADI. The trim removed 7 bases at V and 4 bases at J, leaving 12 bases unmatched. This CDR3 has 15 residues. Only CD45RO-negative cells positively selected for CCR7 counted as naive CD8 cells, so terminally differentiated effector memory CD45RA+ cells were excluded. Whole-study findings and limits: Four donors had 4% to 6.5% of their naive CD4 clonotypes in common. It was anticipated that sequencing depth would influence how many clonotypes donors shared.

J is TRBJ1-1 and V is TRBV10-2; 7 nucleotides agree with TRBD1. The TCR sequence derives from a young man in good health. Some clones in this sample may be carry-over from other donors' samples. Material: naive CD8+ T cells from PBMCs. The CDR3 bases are TGCGCCAGCATGCTAACGGAGGGGGCGCGCACTGAAGCTTTCTTT. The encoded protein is CASMLTEGARTEAFF.